A selection of T cell receptor beta chains follows, all from one sample in a study of identical twins. A single record per CDR3 protein comes from TCRdb applying MiXCR to the 5' RACE reads. The sample has around 230,000 distinct CDR3 sequences; 6.5% are singletons. These data are also associated with another study on T cells expressing NK-cell markers.

Input material: CD8+ T cells sorted from blood. Receptors originate from a young woman in good health. The CDR3 runs from the conserved cysteine through the conserved F or W. The D gene is left open where the match is weak. For some rows the clone size is stated as once, few or many, or as a class when expanded; others skip it.

J gene	clone size	V gene	D gene	CDR3 DNA	CDR3 protein
TRBJ2-1	few	TRBV20-1	NA	TGCAGTGCTGGTAGCGGAATCTCCTACAATGAGCAGTTCTTC	CSAGSGISYNEQFF
TRBJ2-1	many	TRBV29-1	NA	TGCAGCGTGGCCCGGCTAGCGCGAGACAATGAGCAGTTCTTC	CSVARLARDNEQFF
TRBJ2-4	few	TRBV7-9	TRBD1	TGTGCCAGCAGCTTCACTACGACAGGGCAAAACATTCAGTACTTC	CASSFTTTGQNIQYF
TRBJ2-7	NA	TRBV11-1	NA	TGTGCCAGCAGTATATCCGGGACCAACTACTACGAGCAGTACTTC	CASSISGTNYYEQYF
TRBJ1-1	NA	TRBV9	NA	TGTGCCAGCAGCGTAGGGAAACTGAACACTGAAGCTTTCTTT	CASSVGKLNTEAFF
TRBJ2-1	NA	TRBV4-3	TRBD2	TGCGCCAGCAGCCAAGGAGAGGGACTAGCTGGGGGCAATGAGCAGTTCTTC	CASSQGEGLAGGNEQFF
TRBJ2-3	few	TRBV7-2	TRBD2	TGTGCCAGCAGCTTACCTGCTACGGGGGGAGGCACAGATACGCAGTATTTT	CASSLPATGGGTDTQYF
TRBJ2-6	many	TRBV29-1	NA	TGCAGCGTTGGAGGGTGGAACTCCGGGGCCAACGTCCTGACTTTC	CSVGGWNSGANVLTF
TRBJ2-7	NA	TRBV9	NA	TGTGCCAGCAGCGTAGGACTCACAGGGTACGAGCAGTACTTC	CASSVGLTGYEQYF
TRBJ2-3	many	TRBV10-2	TRBD2	TGCGCCAGCGGGCGGGGGTTTCGGTCAGATACGCAGTATTTT	CASGRGFRSDTQYF
TRBJ2-4	NA	TRBV7-9	NA	TGTGCCAGCAGCTCAGACCAGGGACTGCTAGCCAAAAACATTCAGTACTTC	CASSSDQGLLAKNIQYF
TRBJ1-2	NA	TRBV15	TRBD1	TGTGCCACCAGCAGCGACAGGGGTTCGGATGGCTACACCTTC	CATSSDRGSDGYTF
TRBJ2-5	many	TRBV20-1	NA	TGCAGTGCTGCAACAGGGAATGAAGAGACCCAGTACTTC	CSAATGNEETQYF